Below are 15 T cell receptor beta chains sequenced from a single sample in a study of CD8 T cells in Susac syndrome. cDNA came from roughly 0.53 to 1 ug RNA primed by random hexamers. MiXCR, run by TCRdb on the immunoSEQ multiplex PCR reads, gives a single entry per CDR3 protein. The sample contains roughly 120,000 distinct CDR3 sequences, around 94% of which appear only once. The sequenced sample was CD4+ T cells from PBMCs. The receptors shown here come from a human donor in good health.

The J gene is TRBJ2-5, the V gene TRBV6-2 or TRBV6-3; perhaps D is TRBD1 or TRBD2 (6 bases each). CDR3 length: 15 residues. Trimming shortened V by 6 bases and J by 4 bases, and 18 bases separated the two germline ends. Germline V gene sequence: CDR1 MNHEY, CDR2 SVGEGT. CDR3 in DNA: TGTGCCAGCAGGCGCTGGACTGGGGGGCCAGAGACCCAGTACTTC. This sequence encodes CASRRWTGGPETQYF.

DNA of the CDR3: TGTGCCTGGAGTGTCGGTCTAGCGGTCTACGAGCAGTACTTC. This translates into CAWSVGLAVYEQYF. This sequence joins TRBV30 and TRBJ2-7; TRBD2 matches at 7 bases. Germline V gene data show CDR1 as GTSNPN and CDR2 as SVGIG (reference sequence). The ends lost 0 bases at V and 3 bases at J; junction bases unmatched: 5. This CDR3 region has 14 residues.

J is TRBJ2-7 and V is TRBV27; unclear D gene. The CDR3 is 14 residues long. CDR1 MNHEY and CDR2 SMNVEV come from the germline V gene (reference sequence). Trimming removed 2 bases from V and 6 bases from J, with 14 bases in between. CDR3 in amino acids: CASSLGLDASEQYF. CDR3 in DNA: TGTGCCAGCAGTTTAGGGCTAGACGCCTCCGAGCAGTACTTC.

This chain uses TRBV7-2 with TRBJ1-1, with TRBD1 matching 7 bases. Germline V gene data show CDR1 as SGHTA and CDR2 as FQGNSA. After removal of 8 bases from V and 1 base from J, the junction contained 7 bases not matched to a gene. The CDR3 length is 14 residues. CDR3 sequence (DNA): TGTGCCAGCTTCTCTGACAGGGCGAACACTGAAGCTTTCTTT. It is translated as CASFSDRANTEAFF.

The rearrangement links TRBV3-1 to TRBJ2-7; 12 bases agree with TRBD2. After removal of 6 bases from V and 7 bases from J, the junction contained 19 bases not matched to a gene. The CDR3 contains 18 residues. In germline, CDR1 is LGHDT, CDR2 YNNKEL (reference sequence). As DNA, the CDR3 is TGTGCCAGCAGTCACCCTAGCGGGAGGGCCCTAGGTCAAGGTGAGCAGTACTTC. Translating it yields CASSHPSGRALGQGEQYF.

The chain has TRBV5-1 and TRBJ2-7; D might be TRBD2 (5 bases). The ends were cut back, 4 bases at V and 0 bases at J, with 14 bases in the middle. Germline CDR1 and CDR2: SGHRS and YFSETQ. The CDR3 is made up of 15 amino acids. This CDR3 is CASSEGGSNSYEQYF. The CDR3 bases are TGCGCCAGCAGCGAAGGAGGATCAAACTCCTACGAGCAGTACTTC.

This chain links TRBV7-2 with TRBJ2-3, with 13 bases that match TRBD2. J was trimmed by 5 bases and V by 4 bases; bases with no gene match: 6. CDR1 and CDR2 from the germline V gene are SGHTA and FQGNSA. There are 16 residues in the CDR3. This CDR3 reads CASSSRTSGSIDTQYF. The CDR3 bases are TGTGCCAGCAGCTCGCGGACTAGCGGGAGTATAGATACGCAGTATTTT.

The rearrangement joins TRBV12-3 or TRBV12-4 to TRBJ2-3; D is perhaps TRBD1 (5 bases). V gave up 3 bases and J gave up 10 bases, with 17 bases separating them. The CDR3 is made up of 14 amino acids. The CDR3 is CASSFQGGSWAQYF. As DNA, the CDR3 is TGTGCCAGCAGTTTTCAGGGCGGATCATGGGCGCAGTATTTT.

The chain links TRBV2 to TRBJ1-4; D is unclear. Germline CDR1 SNHLY, CDR2 FYNNEI. V was pared by 4 bases and J by 4 bases, with 7 bases between. This CDR3 comprises 13 residues. DNA of the CDR3: TGTGCCAGCAGTGCGGCGATTAATGAAAAACTGTTTTTT. Translation gives CASSAAINEKLFF.

This rearrangement joins TRBV15 to TRBJ2-6; D is perhaps TRBD1 (5 bases). CDR1 is LNHNV, CDR2 YYDKDF, per germline (reference sequence). Trimming stripped 8 bases from V and 1 base from J, with 15 bases between. This CDR3 contains 16 residues. The CDR3 nucleotides read TGTGCCACCTCGAAACAGGTTCCATCTGGGGCCAACGTCCTGACTTTC. Translated, it gives CATSKQVPSGANVLTF. The whole variable domain, filled in from reference TRBV15 and TRBJ2-6, reads DAMVIQNPRYQVTQFGKPVTLSCSQTLNHNVMYWYQQKSSQAPKLLFHYYDKDFNNEADTPDNFQSRRPNTSFCFLDIRSPGLGDTAMYLCATSKQVPSGANVLTFGAGSRLTVL.

The genes are TRBV29-1 and TRBJ2-5; unclear D gene. V lost 3 bases to trimming and J lost 5 bases, with 7 bases between them. Per the germline V gene, CDR1 is SQVTM and CDR2 is ANQGSEA. This CDR3 region has 11 residues. The CDR3 region is CSVDTAETQYF. The CDR3, as DNA: TGCAGCGTTGACACTGCCGAGACCCAGTACTTC.

V usage is TRBV7-9 and J usage is TRBJ1-2; no reliable D call. V lost 1 base to trimming and J lost 1 base, with 10 bases between them. CDR3 length: 15 amino acids. Germline loops: CDR1 SEHNR, CDR2 FQNEAQ (reference sequence). The CDR3 nucleotides read TGTGCCAGCAGCTTAGGCGGCAGCCTTAACTATGGCTACACCTTC. Translation: CASSLGGSLNYGYTF.

The V and J genes are TRBV15 and TRBJ2-3; D is undetermined. CDR1 LNHNV and CDR2 YYDKDF come from the germline V gene (reference sequence). V was clipped by 1 base and J by 4 bases, with 9 bases between them. This CDR3 has 14 amino acids. In DNA, the CDR3 is TGTGCCACCAGCAGAGCCACCCTGTCAGATACGCAGTATTTT. Amino acid sequence: CATSRATLSDTQYF.

V is TRBV11-2 and J is TRBJ2-3; 9 bases agree with TRBD1. Trimming cost V 6 bases and J 5 bases; bases outside gene matches: 12. Germline CDR1 reads SGHAT; CDR2 reads FQNNGV. This CDR3 region has 16 residues. The CDR3 is CASRSITGTGLDTQYF. CDR3 bases: TGTGCCAGCAGAAGTATAACCGGGACAGGGTTAGATACGCAGTATTTT.

The chain uses TRBV20-1 and TRBJ2-5, with D perhaps matching TRBD1 (5 bases). Germline V gene sequence: CDR1 DFQATT, CDR2 SNEGSKA (reference sequence). V was shortened by 6 bases and J by 2 bases, with 13 bases between the two germline ends. This CDR3 region has 13 residues. CDR3 coding DNA: TGCAGTGCAGCGCAGGGTCCACAAGAGACCCAGTACTTC. It is translated as CSAAQGPQETQYF.